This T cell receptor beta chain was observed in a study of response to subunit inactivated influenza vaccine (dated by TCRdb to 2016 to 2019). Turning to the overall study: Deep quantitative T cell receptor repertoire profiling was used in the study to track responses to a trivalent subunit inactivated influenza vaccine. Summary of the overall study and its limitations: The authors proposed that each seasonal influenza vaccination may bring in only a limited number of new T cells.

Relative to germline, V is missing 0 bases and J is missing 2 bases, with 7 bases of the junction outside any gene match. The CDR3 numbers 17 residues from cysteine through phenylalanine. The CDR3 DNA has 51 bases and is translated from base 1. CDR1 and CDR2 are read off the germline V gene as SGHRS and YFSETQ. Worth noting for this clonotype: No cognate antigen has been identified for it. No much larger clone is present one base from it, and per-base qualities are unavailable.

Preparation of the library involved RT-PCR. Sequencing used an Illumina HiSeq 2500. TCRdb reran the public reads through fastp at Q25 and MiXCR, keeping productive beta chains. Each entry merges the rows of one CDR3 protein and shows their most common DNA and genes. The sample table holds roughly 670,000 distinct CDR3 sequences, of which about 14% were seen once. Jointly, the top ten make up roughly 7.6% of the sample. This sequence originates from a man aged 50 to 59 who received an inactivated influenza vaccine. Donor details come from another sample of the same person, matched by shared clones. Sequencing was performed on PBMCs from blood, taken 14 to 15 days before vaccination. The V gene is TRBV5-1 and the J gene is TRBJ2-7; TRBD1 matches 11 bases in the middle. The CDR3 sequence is CASSLVPGGQGAYEQYF. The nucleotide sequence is TGCGCCAGCAGCTTGGTCCCAGGGGGACAGGGGGCCTACGAGCAGTACTTC.